These T cell receptor beta chains were read from a single sample in a study of radiotherapy plus CTLA-4 blockade in lung cancer. The assay was immunoSEQ multiplex PCR, and TCRdb's table has in-frame clones only and misses some. The sample contains about 100,000 clones, roughly 80% of which appear only once. This sample comprised peripheral blood, obtained from a patient treated with radiotherapy plus ipilimumab. The source is a human donor with non-small cell lung cancer who had stable disease on radiotherapy plus ipilimumab. Both conserved end residues are part of each CDR3. Each record gives: V gene, J gene, D gene, CDR3 protein. D genes are given only for firm matches.

v_call: TRBV5-1; j_call: TRBJ2-7; d_call: NA; cdr3_aa: CASSLRTETYEQYF
v_call: TRBV30; j_call: TRBJ1-6; d_call: TRBD1; cdr3_aa: CAWRGGQYNSPLHF
v_call: TRBV10-1; j_call: TRBJ1-4; d_call: NA; cdr3_aa: CASSDRLSAEKLFF
v_call: TRBV11-2; j_call: TRBJ1-1; d_call: NA; cdr3_aa: CASSLKVGNTEAFF
v_call: TRBV5-6; j_call: TRBJ1-5; d_call: NA; cdr3_aa: CASSFTGSNQPQHF
v_call: TRBV6-5; j_call: TRBJ2-4; d_call: NA; cdr3_aa: CASSYSRDKKNIQYF
v_call: TRBV9; j_call: TRBJ2-1; d_call: NA; cdr3_aa: CASSAWMTDNEPFF
v_call: TRBV7-2; j_call: TRBJ2-1; d_call: NA; cdr3_aa: CASSFPSSEQFF
v_call: TRBV14; j_call: TRBJ2-7; d_call: NA; cdr3_aa: CASSQAKMTKTYEQYF
v_call: TRBV10-3; j_call: TRBJ1-2; d_call: NA; cdr3_aa: CAISEDSPNYGYTF